This T cell receptor beta chain was profiled in a study of CD8 T cells in Susac syndrome. As for this clonotype: The antigen is undetermined.

Deletions cut 5 bases from V and 5 bases from J, with 14 bases between. The CDR3 runs 14 residues. Germline-derived CDR1 and CDR2 are MNHEY and SVGAGI. RNA totalling roughly 0.5 to 1 ug underwent reverse transcription with random hexamers. TCRdb independently ran MiXCR on the immunoSEQ multiplex PCR reads; one entry per CDR3 protein. The sample includes about 290,000 distinct CDR3 sequences, 75% to 85% of them seen just once. Broader study findings: As the study acknowledged, the number of individuals who were part of its TCR sequencing and HLA analysis was relatively small.

The source of this sequence is a human donor with multiple sclerosis. The sequenced sample was CD8+ T cells from PBMCs. The J gene is TRBJ2-3, the V gene TRBV6-5; D tentatively fits TRBD1 or TRBD2 (5 bases each). The CDR3 bases are TGTGCCAGCAGTCCGGGACCGGGACGAGATACGCAGTATTTT. Translating it yields CASSPGPGRDTQYF.